One and the same sample provided the 13 T cell receptor beta chains below, sequenced in a study of CD8 T cells in Susac syndrome. The RNA, roughly 0.5 to 1 ug, was put through reverse transcription using random hexamers. TCRdb reprocessed the immunoSEQ multiplex PCR reads with MiXCR, giving one entry per CDR3 protein. The sample lists 160,000 or so distinct CDR3 sequences, roughly 96% seen once, with 0.15% to 0.2% in the top ten. Sequenced: CD4+ T cells from PBMCs. The source is a human donor with Susac syndrome.

In this sample, this clonotype turned up once. The rearrangement uses TRBV20-1 and TRBJ1-3; D is undetermined. The CDR3 covers 14 residues. V dropped 2 bases and J dropped 4 bases, with 12 bases sitting between them. CDR1 is DFQATT, CDR2 SNEGSKA, per germline (reference sequence). The CDR3 sequence is CSARSQAAGNTIYF. DNA for the CDR3: TGCAGTGCTAGATCCCAGGCGGCCGGAAACACCATATATTTT.

This chain joins TRBV14 and TRBJ2-7, with D possibly matching TRBD1 (6 bases). Germline assignment: CDR1 SGHDN and CDR2 FVKESK. There are 12 residues in the CDR3. V shed 4 bases and J shed 9 bases, with 13 bases lying between them. In nucleotides, the CDR3 is TGTGCCAGCAGCCCCGGGACACCACCGCAGTACTTC. Translating it yields CASSPGTPPQYF.

The chain carries TRBV29-1 and TRBJ1-2; 8 nucleotides line up with TRBD1. Germline lookup yields CDR1 SQVTM and CDR2 ANQGSEA. The CDR3 length is 11 residues. Trimming cost V 7 bases and J 5 bases; bases outside gene matches: 3. The CDR3 is CSGRTGYGYTF. CDR3 DNA: TGCAGCGGGCGGACAGGGTATGGCTACACCTTC. The full variable domain, with the rest looked up from reference TRBV29-1 and TRBJ1-2, is SAVISQKPSRDICQRGTSLTIQCQVDSQVTMMFWYRQQPGQSLTLIATANQGSEATYESGFVIDKFPISRPNLTFSTLTVSNMSPEDSSIYLCSGRTGYGYTFGSGTRLTVV.

The chain has TRBV18 and TRBJ1-1; D is unclear. Between the trimmed V and J ends, which lost 2 bases and 3 bases, there was a span of 7 bases. This CDR3 region has 13 residues. The V gene's germline CDR1 is KGHSH and CDR2 LQKENI. The CDR3 coding sequence is TGTGCCAGCTCACCATTAGCGGACACTGAAGCTTTCTTT. It yields the protein CASSPLADTEAFF.

This sequence joins TRBV7-2 and TRBJ2-3; unclear D gene. There are 12 residues in the CDR3. The V gene lost 5 bases and the J gene lost 5 bases, with 8 bases spanning the gap. The germline V gene encodes CDR1 SGHTA and CDR2 FQGNSA. This CDR3 is CASSISGDTQYF. The CDR3 DNA sequence: TGTGCCAGCAGCATTAGTGGAGATACGCAGTATTTT.

CDR3 bases: TGTGCCACCAGCAGACACGAAGGGACGGCTGAAGAGACCCAGTACTTC. It codes for CATSRHEGTAEETQYF. V and J are TRBV15 and TRBJ2-5; perhaps D is TRBD1 or TRBD2 (5 bases each). V lost 2 bases to trimming and J lost 3 bases, with 16 bases between them. Germline CDR1 reads LNHNV; CDR2 reads YYDKDF (reference sequence). CDR3 size: 16 residues.

The J gene is TRBJ2-5, the V gene TRBV7-8; D gene unclear. The germline CDR1 and CDR2 sequences are SGHVS and FQNEAQ. Trimming took off 0 bases at V and 1 base at J, with 12 bases between the two ends. The CDR3 is 16 amino acids. The DNA for the CDR3 is TGTGCCAGCAGCTTAGCGCGTGTACTACCCCAAGAGACCCAGTACTTC. Translating gives CASSLARVLPQETQYF.

This clonotype came up once. The rearrangement links TRBV7-3 to TRBJ2-1; D uncertain. The CDR3 spans 14 residues. Germline CDR1 reads SGHTA; CDR2 reads FQGTGA. V was clipped by 3 bases and J by 8 bases, with 14 bases between them. The CDR3 bases are TGTGCCAGCAGCTTGAACGGTATCAAGGATGAGCAGTTCTTC. Its translation is CASSLNGIKDEQFF.

This sequence joins TRBV20-1 and TRBJ1-1; unclear D gene. Germline loops: CDR1 DFQATT, CDR2 SNEGSKA (reference sequence). CDR3 length: 14 amino acids. Trimming removed 0 bases at V and 0 bases at J, with 8 bases between. CDR3 region: CSARDPRMNTEAFF. For the CDR3, the DNA is TGCAGTGCTAGAGACCCGAGAATGAACACTGAAGCTTTCTTT.

The V gene is TRBV21-1, the J gene TRBJ2-2; the DNA was not used to check the table's D call, TRBD2. TRBV21-1 is annotated as a pseudogene. There are 16 residues in the CDR3. The CDR3 DNA sequence: TGTGCCAGCAGCAAAGCGAGGGAGGGTTGCACCGGGGAGCTGTTTTTT. This sequence encodes CASSKAREGCTGELFF.

The chain uses TRBV29-1 and TRBJ2-7; 8 positions agree with TRBD1. Looked up from germline, CDR1 is SQVTM and CDR2 is ANQGSEA. The J segment lost 4 bases and the V segment lost 2 bases, leaving 7 bases of the junction unmatched. The CDR3 has 14 amino acids. The CDR3 nucleotides are TGCAGCGTTGAACTCCAGGGGGCGAGGTACGAGCAGTACTTC. Translated: CSVELQGARYEQYF.

The chain is built from TRBV7-6 and TRBJ1-6, with a tentative D call TRBD1 (6 bases). This CDR3 comprises 15 residues. Germline-derived CDR1 and CDR2 are SGHVS and FNYEAQ. The V and J ends lost 5 bases and 11 bases respectively, with 19 bases between them. CDR3 DNA: TGTGCCAGCAGCCCTTCGACAGGATCTGGAGCACCCCTCCACTTT. Translation: CASSPSTGSGAPLHF.

The chain combines TRBV7-9 with TRBJ1-5; D gene ambiguous. Looked up from germline, CDR1 is SEHNR and CDR2 is FQNEAQ (reference sequence). The CDR3 contains 16 residues. V lost 0 bases and J lost 0, with 9 bases in between. The CDR3 region has the DNA TGTGCCAGCAGCTTAGCAGGGAAGGTTAGCAATCAGCCCCAGCATTTT. Amino acids: CASSLAGKVSNQPQHF.